This is a list of T cell receptor beta chains from one sample in a study of T cell clonotyping in hematopoietic cell transplantation. TCRdb's table, derived via immunoSEQ multiplex PCR, lists solely in-frame clones and lacks some. Seen here are 65,000 to 80,000 clones, 90% to 97% observed once, and the top ten hold 1.5% to 2%. Material: peripheral blood mononuclear cells, obtained before stem cell transplant. All receptors derive from a woman aged 45-59 years with acute myeloid leukemia. Some clones in this sample may be carry-over from other donors' samples. The CDR3 runs from the conserved cysteine through the conserved F or W. The order of the fields is J gene, clone size, D gene, V gene, CDR3 length, CDR3 protein, CDR3 DNA. The D gene is left open where the match is weak. Clone size appears in some rows only: once, few, many, or a class for an expanded clone.

TRBJ2-7 | . | TRBD2 | TRBV28 | 16 | CASSLPLASASYEQYF | TGTGCCAGCAGTTTGCCACTAGCGTCAGCCTCCTACGAGCAGTACTTC
TRBJ2-7 | . | TRBD1 | TRBV27 | 15 | CASRKPGQNTYEQYF | TGTGCCAGCAGAAAGCCGGGACAGAACACCTACGAGCAGTACTTC
TRBJ2-2 | . | . | TRBV5-1 | 14 | CASSLDANTGELFF | TGCGCCAGCAGCTTGGACGCGAACACCGGGGAGCTGTTTTTT
TRBJ1-2 | . | . | TRBV5-6 | 14 | CASSPGYTNYGYTF | TGTGCCAGCAGCCCCGGATACACTAACTATGGCTACACCTTC
TRBJ2-7 | . | TRBD2 | TRBV4-1 | 17 | CASSQVGSGRNQYEQYF | TGCGCCAGCAGCCAAGTGGGTAGCGGGAGGAATCAATACGAGCAGTACTTC
TRBJ1-5 | . | . | TRBV6-5 | 14 | CASSYEYSNQPQHF | TGTGCCAGCAGTTACGAGTATAGCAATCAGCCCCAGCATTTT
TRBJ2-7 | . | TRBD2 | TRBV4-1 | 14 | CASSHSGRLYEQYF | TGCGCCAGCAGCCATAGCGGGAGACTCTACGAGCAGTACTTC
TRBJ2-6 | once | . | TRBV6-5 | 13 | CASSTSGANVLTF | TGTGCCAGCAGTACCTCTGGGGCCAACGTCCTGACTTTC
TRBJ2-7 | . | . | TRBV27 | 14 | CASSLGLSSYEQYF | TGTGCCAGCAGTTTAGGCCTGAGCTCCTACGAGCAGTACTTC
TRBJ2-7 | . | TRBD1 | TRBV6-5 | 14 | CASSSGTGTYEQYF | TGTGCCAGCAGTTCAGGGACAGGGACCTACGAGCAGTACTTC
TRBJ1-1 | . | . | TRBV6-1 | 13 | CASSEQVWTEAFF | TGTGCCAGCAGTGAACAAGTATGGACTGAAGCTTTCTTT
TRBJ2-2 | . | TRBD1 | TRBV19 | 15 | CASSGQGAHTGELFF | TGTGCCAGTAGTGGACAGGGGGCGCACACCGGGGAGCTGTTTTTT
TRBJ1-2 | . | . | TRBV5-6 | 13 | CASSLVQNYGYTF | TGTGCCAGCAGCTTGGTTCAGAACTATGGCTACACCTTC
TRBJ1-1 | . | . | TRBV21-1 | 14 | CASSRSGGNTEAFF | TGTGCCAGCAGCAGATCGGGGGGCAACACTGAAGCTTTCTTT
TRBJ2-1 | . | TRBD2 | TRBV6-1 | 14 | CASSEPAGGHEQFF | TGTGCCAGCAGTGAACCAGCGGGGGGGCATGAGCAGTTCTTC
TRBJ1-6 | . | . | TRBV19 | 13 | CASSISDRSPLHF | TGTGCCAGTAGTATCTCGGATCGATCACCCCTCCACTTT
TRBJ1-5 | . | TRBD1 | TRBV11-2 | 14 | CASSLSGGYQPQHF | TGTGCCAGCAGCTTATCAGGGGGCTATCAGCCCCAGCATTTT
TRBJ2-3 | . | TRBD1 | TRBV7-8 | 16 | CASSLVGSRGTGTQYF | TGTGCCAGCAGCTTAGTCGGCAGCAGGGGGACAGGTACGCAGTATTTT
TRBJ2-5 | . | . | TRBV6-1 | 15 | CAIWMVGGQLETQYF | TGTGCCATATGGATGGTGGGGGGACAGTTAGAGACCCAGTACTTC
TRBJ1-5 | . | . | TRBV7-2 | 14 | CASSLEAQNQPQHF | TGTGCCAGCAGCTTAGAGGCACAAAATCAGCCCCAGCATTTT
TRBJ1-1 | . | . | TRBV2 | 13 | CATGLPVRAEAFF | TGTGCCACCGGACTTCCCGTCAGGGCTGAAGCTTTCTTT
TRBJ2-3 | . | TRBD2 | TRBV28 | 19 | CASSFSGLGRGGYTDTQYF | TGTGCCAGCAGTTTTTCGGGACTAGGGAGGGGGGGGTACACAGATACGCAGTATTTT
TRBJ1-4 | . | TRBD1 | TRBV6-5 | 16 | CASSYAGTGRRKKLFF | TGTGCCAGCAGTTATGCCGGGACAGGCAGGAGGAAAAAACTGTTTTTT
TRBJ2-5 | once | TRBD2 | TRBV18 | 15 | CASSPPLAGEQDRYF | TGTGCCAGCTCACCACCACTAGCGGGGGAGCAAGATCGGTACTTC
TRBJ1-2 | . | . | TRBV6-5 | 14 | CASSRGPAGDGYTF | TGTGCCAGCAGCCGGGGCCCTGCCGGAGATGGCTACACCTTC
TRBJ1-1 | once | . | TRBV7-8 | 14 | CASSLVQGSTEAFF | TGTGCCAGCAGCTTAGTGCAGGGGTCCACTGAAGCTTTCTTT
TRBJ1-5 | . | . | TRBV5-8 | 14 | CASRHRDGNQPQHF | TGTGCCAGCAGGCACCGGGACGGCAATCAGCCCCAGCATTTT
TRBJ2-1 | . | TRBD1 | TRBV9 | 20 | CASSPRSGTGGAESYNEQFF | TGTGCCAGCAGCCCCAGATCAGGGACAGGGGGTGCAGAATCCTACAATGAGCAGTTCTTC
TRBJ2-5 | . | . | TRBV27 | 13 | CASRSRGQETQYF | TGTGCCAGCAGATCAAGGGGCCAAGAGACCCAGTACTTC
TRBJ2-7 | . | TRBD2 | TRBV11-2 | 15 | CASSLGAGEVYEQYF | TGTGCCAGCAGCTTAGGGGCGGGGGAGGTCTACGAGCAGTACTTC
TRBJ2-1 | . | TRBD2 | TRBV2 | 15 | CASSVGLAGVNEQFF | TGTGCCAGCAGTGTAGGTCTAGCGGGGGTGAATGAGCAGTTCTTC
TRBJ2-5 | . | TRBD1 | TRBV30 | 13 | CAWATGNQETQYF | TGTGCCTGGGCGACAGGGAACCAAGAGACCCAGTACTTC
TRBJ2-1 | . | . | TRBV2 | 15 | CASREGLGHDGEQFF | TGTGCCAGCAGGGAAGGCTTGGGGCACGATGGTGAGCAGTTCTTC
TRBJ2-3 | once | . | TRBV28 | 17 | CASSYLGGASSTDTQYF | TGTGCCAGCAGCTACCTAGGGGGTGCTTCTAGCACAGATACGCAGTATTTT
TRBJ2-1 | . | TRBD1 | TRBV2 | 15 | CASIQQGSGYNEQFF | TGTGCCAGCATCCAACAGGGGTCCGGGTACAATGAGCAGTTCTTC
TRBJ1-2 | . | . | TRBV27 | 13 | CASSYTRKDGYTF | TGTGCCAGCAGTTACACACGAAAGGATGGCTACACCTTC
TRBJ1-1 | once | . | TRBV10-3 | 13 | CAIRPVRDTEAFF | TGTGCCATCAGACCAGTTAGGGACACTGAAGCTTTCTTT
TRBJ2-2 | once | . | TRBV19 | 14 | CASGSFEHTGELFF | TGTGCCAGTGGGTCCTTTGAGCACACCGGGGAGCTGTTTTTT
TRBJ1-2 | . | . | TRBV6-5 | 16 | CASSYSYSDFSYGYTF | TGTGCCAGCAGTTACTCGTATTCCGACTTTAGTTATGGCTACACCTTC
TRBJ1-6 | once | TRBD1 | TRBV4-2 | 16 | CASSQDLDRGKSPLHF | TGTGCCAGCAGCCAAGATTTGGACAGGGGGAAATCACCCCTCCACTTT
TRBJ1-2 | . | TRBD1 | TRBV28 | 17 | CASSLDAYRGNNYGYTF | TGTGCCAGCAGTTTAGACGCTTACAGGGGAAACAACTATGGCTACACCTTC
TRBJ2-7 | . | . | TRBV25-1 | 15 | CASSPGGWGRGEQYF | TGTGCCAGCAGTCCAGGCGGGTGGGGGCGAGGAGAGCAGTACTTC
TRBJ2-7 | . | TRBD1 | TRBV5-6 | 15 | CASSLGRDRPYEQYF | TGTGCCAGCAGCTTGGGAAGGGACAGACCCTACGAGCAGTACTTC
TRBJ2-7 | . | . | TRBV7-3 | 14 | CASSLGPLSYEQYF | TGTGCCAGCAGCTTAGGGCCCCTCTCCTACGAGCAGTACTTC
TRBJ1-5 | . | TRBD1 | TRBV28 | 16 | CASRGTGNRGRSPQHF | TGTGCCAGCAGGGGTACCGGAAACAGGGGGCGGTCGCCCCAGCATTTT
TRBJ2-1 | . | TRBD2 | TRBV5-1 | 17 | CASSLGLAGEVYNEQFF | TGCGCCAGCAGCCTGGGACTAGCGGGAGAGGTTTACAATGAGCAGTTCTTC
TRBJ2-7 | . | . | TRBV30 | 13 | CAWSRFVTYEQYF | TGTGCCTGGAGTCGGTTCGTGACCTACGAGCAGTACTTC
TRBJ2-7 | . | . | TRBV19 | 13 | CASSIYLSYEQYF | TGTGCCAGTAGTATTTACCTCTCCTACGAGCAGTACTTC
TRBJ2-1 | . | TRBD2 | TRBV2 | 14 | CASTYGLVLAEQFF | TGTGCCAGCACCTACGGACTAGTGCTGGCTGAGCAGTTCTTC
TRBJ2-3 | . | . | TRBV30 | 13 | CAWSVWDHNTQYF | TGTGCCTGGAGTGTTTGGGATCACAATACGCAGTATTTT